The sequence of this T cell receptor beta chain was determined in a study of T cells in Graves' hyperthyroidism and ophthalmopathy. The CDR3 is 18 amino acids. Germline values: CDR1 SNHLY, CDR2 FYNNEI. The ends were cut back, 5 bases at V and 5 bases at J, with 27 bases in the middle. Study observations and caveats: Model-based prediction identified ophthalmopathy a median approximately 6 months prior to its onset.

Using RNA transcripts as the source, TCR beta CDR3 regions were amplified. HTBI primers were employed in a first-round RT-PCR of the TCR CDR3. TCRdb re-derived calls from the multiplex PCR reads in MiXCR, one entry per CDR3 protein. The table records hundreds of thousands of distinct CDR3 sequences, about 15% of them present only once. This clonotype was seen many times. Its antigen is not identified. Among ophthalmopathy patients, the Clinical Activity Score reached at least 3, the NOSPECS grade reached at least 4, and duration remained under 3 months. Diagnostic decisions used clinical symptoms, serum thyroxine and TRAb, thyroid ultrasound and orbital computed tomography.

The V call is TRBV2, the J call TRBJ1-1, with TRBD1 as a possible D gene (5 bases). What was sequenced was blood. This receptor was obtained from a man younger than 30 with Graves' ophthalmopathy. In DNA form, the CDR3 reads TGTGCCAGCAGTTTCCTTAGCACGGGGCCTCGGGCCAAGACTGAAGCTTTCTTT. It specifies CASSFLSTGPRAKTEAFF.